Below, 17 T cell receptor beta chains from the same sample are listed, as sequenced in a study of long-term antiretroviral therapy in people with HIV. immunoSEQ v3.0 was run at survey level. Profiled with immunoSEQ multiplex PCR; TCRdb holds only in-frame clones, not every one. Of 17,000 or so clones in the sample, 75% to 90% were seen once. The sequenced sample was unsorted PBMCs, obtained 0.3 years after starting antiretroviral therapy. The receptors here all came from a man aged 18 to 29 with HIV.

Note on this clone: At one end the junction does not follow the germline gene, possibly because of a read error. The chain combines TRBV4-2 with TRBJ2-3; D remains ambiguous. The CDR3 has 15 amino acids. Germline CDR1 LGHNA, CDR2 YNFKEQ. CDR3 in DNA: TGTGCCAGCAGCCCCCATGCGGTTAGCACGGATACGCAGTATTTT. Its protein is CASSPHAVSTDTQYF.

This chain joins TRBV5-1 and TRBJ1-1; 10 bases are a match to TRBD1. With 9 bases clipped from V and 3 bases from J, the junction kept 5 bases outside the gene matches. Germline CDR1 is SGHRS and CDR2 is YFSETQ. This CDR3 has 13 amino acids. The CDR3 sequence is CATRTGGDTEAFF. The CDR3 nucleotides are TGCGCCACTCGGACAGGGGGGGACACTGAAGCTTTCTTT.

The V gene is TRBV6-5, the J gene TRBJ2-2, with no clear D. V gave up 0 bases and J gave up 8 bases, with 4 bases separating them. From germline, CDR1 is MNHEY and CDR2 SVGAGI. The CDR3 sequence is 12 residues long. The DNA for the CDR3 is TGTGCCAGCAGTTACTCAGCAGGGGAGCTGTTTTTT. Its translation: CASSYSAGELFF.

V is TRBV7-2 and J is TRBJ2-3, with D possibly called TRBD1 or TRBD2 (5 bases each). The CDR3 has 17 amino acids. V was pared by 1 base and J by 0 bases, with 14 bases between. The V gene's germline CDR1 is SGHTA and CDR2 FQGNSA. This CDR3 reads CASSLGGWGSSTDTQYF. CDR3 nucleotide sequence: TGTGCCAGCAGCTTAGGCGGTTGGGGGTCTAGCACAGATACGCAGTATTTT.

The rearrangement uses TRBV28 and TRBJ2-5; 7 bases are shared with TRBD1. From germline, CDR1 is MDHEN and CDR2 SYDVKM. The CDR3 consists of 14 residues. The V and J ends lost 6 bases and 0 bases, in that order; junction bases with no gene match: 4. The DNA of the CDR3 is TGTGCCAGCAGCCAGACAGGGTACCAAGAGACCCAGTACTTC. It encodes CASSQTGYQETQYF.

With regard to this clone: A junction boundary mismatches the germline segment, possibly from a read error. The chain joins TRBV5-4 to TRBJ2-3, with TRBD1 identical over 8 bases. The CDR3 sequence is 12 residues long. The germline V gene encodes CDR1 SGHNT and CDR2 YYREEE (reference sequence). CDR3 sequence: CASSSSGTGRSF. The CDR3 coding sequence is TGTGCCAGCAGCTCCTCCGGGACAGGCCGTTCTTTT.

This clone was observed once. This chain links TRBV28 with TRBJ1-2; 7 nucleotides match TRBD1. This CDR3 has 14 residues. Germline assignment: CDR1 MDHEN and CDR2 SYDVKM. J was trimmed by 5 bases and V by 4 bases; bases with no gene match: 7. The CDR3 loop reads CASSYRDSLYGYTF. As DNA, the CDR3 is TGTGCCAGCAGTTACCGGGACAGCCTATATGGCTACACCTTC.

V is TRBV9 and J is TRBJ1-4, with a tentative D call TRBD1 (5 bases). Germline V CDR1 and CDR2: SGDLS, YYNGEE. The V end was cut by 0 bases, the J end by 7 bases, with 10 bases between. The CDR3 covers 14 residues. The CDR3 region is CASSVGAGGEKLFF. The CDR3 DNA follows: TGTGCCAGCAGCGTAGGGGCCGGGGGTGAAAAACTGTTTTTT.

The J gene is TRBJ2-1, the V gene TRBV21-1. TRBV21-1 is flagged as a pseudogene. The CDR3 runs to 17 residues. CDR3 coding DNA: TGTGCCAGCAGCAAAAAAGGGGGTGCGGGGTGTTACAATGAGCAGTTCTTC. Translated: CASSKKGGAGCYNEQFF.

The CDR3 coding sequence is TGTGCCAGCAGTGAGCTTCAGACAACACAGCCCCAGCATTTT. Translated: CASSELQTTQPQHF. The chain links TRBV2 to TRBJ1-5, with no clear D. Germline-derived CDR1 and CDR2 are SNHLY and FYNNEI. Deletions cut 3 bases from V and 7 bases from J, with 13 bases between. This CDR3 region has 14 residues.

The V call is TRBV14, the J call TRBJ1-1, with D uncertain. The length of the CDR3 is 13 residues. The V gene lost 4 bases and the J gene lost 2 bases, with 8 bases spanning the gap. Germline V CDR1 and CDR2: SGHDN, FVKESK. Here the CDR3 reads CASSPQINTEAFF. The CDR3 region has the DNA TGTGCCAGCAGCCCCCAAATCAACACTGAAGCTTTCTTT.

The chain combines TRBV29-1 with TRBJ2-1, with D hard to call. Germline CDR1 reads SQVTM; CDR2 reads ANQGSEA. V was clipped by 0 bases and J by 8 bases, with 17 bases between them. The length of the CDR3 is 15 residues. The CDR3 sequence: CSVEEVTILVDEQFF. CDR3 nucleotides: TGCAGCGTTGAAGAGGTCACCATTCTTGTCGATGAGCAGTTCTTC.

For the CDR3, the DNA is TGTGCCAGCAGTGGAAGCCCTGTAGGGGGCGCTCGGTCCCACAATGAGCAGTTCTTC. Amino acid sequence: CASSGSPVGGARSHNEQFF. J is TRBJ2-1 and V is TRBV2; 7 bases map to TRBD1. The CDR3 consists of 19 residues. CDR1 and CDR2 from the germline V gene are SNHLY and FYNNEI. Trimming removed 4 bases from V and 5 bases from J; junction bases left unmatched: 20.

CDR3 coding DNA: TGTGCCAGCAGTTTGTCTGGGGGCACCGGGGAGCTGTTTTTT. Translation gives CASSLSGGTGELFF. The rearrangement joins TRBV28 to TRBJ2-2, with D perhaps assigned TRBD1 or TRBD2 (5 bases each). Per germline, CDR1 MDHEN and CDR2 SYDVKM. The V end lost 3 bases, the J end lost 4 bases, and 9 bases lay between the germline ends. CDR3 length: 14 residues.

The chain couples TRBV9 to TRBJ2-2; a weak D match, TRBD1 (5 bases). Germline V gene sequence: CDR1 SGDLS, CDR2 YYNGEE. The V end lost 0 bases, the J end lost 4 bases, and 16 bases lay between the germline ends. The CDR3 has 17 amino acids. CDR3 in amino acids: CASSVGSAGKGTGELFF. Here the CDR3 DNA reads TGTGCCAGCAGCGTAGGATCGGCAGGGAAGGGCACCGGGGAGCTGTTTTTT.

The gene calls are TRBV28 and TRBJ2-5; 10 nucleotides line up with TRBD1. The ends lost 9 bases at V and 4 bases at J; junction bases unmatched: 5. In germline, CDR1 is MDHEN, CDR2 SYDVKM. There are 13 residues in the CDR3. This CDR3 reads CASNDRGRETQYF. The CDR3 bases are TGTGCCAGTAATGACAGGGGGCGAGAGACCCAGTACTTC. Full variable domain (rest looked up from reference TRBV28 and TRBJ2-5): DVKVTQSSRYLVKRTGEKVFLECVQDMDHENMFWYRQDPGLGLRLIYFSYDVKMKEKGDIPEGYSVSREKKERFSLILESASTNQTSMYLCASNDRGRETQYFGPGTRLLVL.

The chain is built from TRBV7-2 and TRBJ1-2, with D tentatively TRBD1 (5 bases). V was cut by 5 bases and J by 0 bases, with 10 bases left in between. This CDR3 spans 14 amino acids. Germline CDR1 SGHTA, CDR2 FQGNSA. The CDR3 loop is CASSPGASNYGYTF. The CDR3 DNA reads TGTGCCAGCAGCCCTGGGGCTTCTAACTATGGCTACACCTTC.